Below, 13 T cell receptor beta chains from the same sample are listed, as sequenced in a study of cytomegalovirus exposure and HLA in healthy donors. Primers: 60 Vbeta forward and 13 Jbeta reverse. Clones were sequenced by immunoSEQ multiplex PCR, and TCRdb holds only the in-frame ones, with some missing. This sample carries 110,000 to 150,000 clones, with 0.8% to 1% going to the ten biggest clones. Sequences were obtained from PBMCs. All receptors come from a male donor in good health and CMV-seronegative.

The genes are TRBV5-1 and TRBJ2-7; D gene unclear. V was shortened by 0 bases and J by 6 bases, with 4 bases between the two germline ends. This CDR3 is built from 11 residues. Germline CDR1 is SGHRS and CDR2 is YFSETQ. The CDR3, as DNA: TGCGCCAGCAGCTTGGCCTCCGAGCAGTACTTC. Translated: CASSLASEQYF.

V is TRBV7-9 and J is TRBJ1-1; possible D gene TRBD1, 5 bases. The V gene lost 0 bases and the J gene lost 0 bases, with 11 bases spanning the gap. This CDR3 has 16 amino acids. From germline, CDR1 is SEHNR and CDR2 FQNEAQ (reference sequence). The CDR3 DNA reads as TGTGCCAGCAGCTTAGCGGGGGGAGCCATGAACACTGAAGCTTTCTTT. This translates into CASSLAGGAMNTEAFF.

The rearrangement links TRBV19 to TRBJ1-5, with D hard to call. The CDR3 is 12 amino acids. CDR1 LNHDA and CDR2 SQIVND come from the germline V gene (reference sequence). Trimming took off 4 bases at V and 6 bases at J, with 7 bases between the two ends. The CDR3: CASSTRFQPQHF. CDR3 in DNA: TGTGCCAGTAGTACCCGTTTTCAGCCCCAGCATTTT.

The chain carries TRBV7-8 and TRBJ1-4; 7 bases align to TRBD1. CDR1 SGHVS and CDR2 FQNEAQ come from the germline V gene. This CDR3 contains 16 residues. The J segment lost 5 bases and the V segment lost 1 base, leaving 7 bases of the junction unmatched. CDR3 sequence: CASSLGQGGSNEKLFF. CDR3 bases: TGTGCCAGCAGCTTAGGCCAGGGGGGATCCAATGAAAAACTGTTTTTT. Using reference TRBV7-8 and TRBJ1-4 for the parts outside the CDR3, the full variable domain is GAGVSQSPRYKVAKRGQDVALRCDPISGHVSLFWYQQALGQGPEFLTYFQNEAQLDKSGLPSDRFFAERPEGSVSTLKIQRTQQEDSAVYLCASSLGQGGSNEKLFFGSGTQLSVL.

The chain couples TRBV5-8 to TRBJ2-3, with 10 nucleotides matching TRBD1. The CDR3 is made up of 16 amino acids. After removal of 5 bases from V and 2 bases from J, the junction contained 8 bases not matched to a gene. The V gene's germline CDR1 is SGHTS and CDR2 YDEGEE. CDR3 DNA: TGTGCCAGCAGATCTATGGGGACAGGGGTCACAGATACGCAGTATTTT. Translated: CASRSMGTGVTDTQYF.

The CDR3 region has the DNA TGTGCCAGCTCACAAACAGGGGAGAGACAGCCCCAGCATTTT. Translating gives CASSQTGERQPQHF. The rearrangement joins TRBV18 to TRBJ1-5, with 7 bases aligning to TRBD1. Germline V lookup: CDR1 KGHSH, CDR2 LQKENI. V lost 4 bases to trimming and J lost 7 bases; unmatched junction nucleotides: 7. This CDR3 is 14 amino acids long.

The genes are TRBV29-1 and TRBJ1-1; D unclear. The germline V and J ends were trimmed by 1 base and 7 bases, with 10 bases remaining between them. This CDR3 has 12 residues. Germline V gene sequence: CDR1 SQVTM, CDR2 ANQGSEA. The CDR3 reads CSVEGPGGEAFF. The CDR3 DNA follows: TGCAGCGTTGAAGGTCCGGGTGGTGAAGCTTTCTTT.

The V call is TRBV7-9, the J call TRBJ2-7; a possible D gene is TRBD2 (5 bases). V dropped 3 bases and J dropped 6 bases, with 6 bases sitting between them. From germline, CDR1 is SEHNR and CDR2 FQNEAQ (reference sequence). The CDR3 extends over 11 amino acids. Here the CDR3 reads CASSLRVEQYF. The CDR3 nucleotides are TGTGCCAGCAGCTTGAGGGTCGAGCAGTACTTC.

V usage is TRBV29-1 and J usage is TRBJ1-3; no clear D gene. Germline CDR1 and CDR2: SQVTM and ANQGSEA. The CDR3 totals 13 residues. V was pared by 5 bases and J by 1 base, with 9 bases between. The CDR3 loop is CSVTEESGNTIYF. In nucleotides, the CDR3 is TGCAGCGTTACCGAGGAATCTGGAAACACCATATATTTT.

The V and J genes are TRBV30 and TRBJ2-7; 7 bases map to TRBD1. Germline CDR1 GTSNPN, CDR2 SVGIG (reference sequence). V trimming: 3 bases; J trimming: 1 base; junction bases outside the gene matches: 3. The CDR3 spans 13 residues. The CDR3 loop reads CAWSSTGSYEQYF. The CDR3 DNA follows: TGTGCCTGGAGCTCGACAGGGTCCTACGAGCAGTACTTC. The full variable domain, in which reference TRBV30 and TRBJ2-7 provide the parts outside the CDR3, is SQTIHQWPATLVQPVGSPLSLECTVEGTSNPNLYWYRQAAGRGLQLLFYSVGIGQISSEVPQNLSASRPQDRQFILSSKKLLLSDSGFYLCAWSSTGSYEQYFGPGTRLTVT.

The V call is TRBV7-9, the J call TRBJ1-3; no clear D gene. V was trimmed by 4 bases and J by 1 base, leaving 14 bases between them. This CDR3 region has 16 residues. Per the germline V gene, CDR1 is SEHNR and CDR2 is FQNEAQ (reference sequence). CDR3 amino acids: CASSSDPRGSGNTIYF. The DNA of the CDR3 is TGTGCCAGCAGCTCGGACCCCCGAGGGTCTGGAAACACCATATATTTT.

This chain uses TRBV7-6 with TRBJ2-1, with TRBD2 identical over 9 bases. CDR3 length: 14 residues. Per the germline V gene, CDR1 is SGHVS and CDR2 is FNYEAQ. V was pared by 8 bases and J by 5 bases, with 7 bases of the junction left unmatched. The CDR3 protein is CASSGSSGDNEQFF. As DNA, the CDR3 is TGTGCCAGCTCCGGGTCTAGCGGGGACAATGAGCAGTTCTTC.

The chain employs TRBV7-2 and TRBJ1-5; D may be TRBD1 (6 bases). The CDR3 is 16 residues long. The germline V and J ends were trimmed by 1 base and 1 base, with 11 bases remaining between them. Germline V CDR1 and CDR2: SGHTA, FQGNSA. CDR3 sequence: CASSLVQGDSNQPQHF. In DNA form, the CDR3 reads TGTGCCAGCAGCTTAGTACAGGGTGACAGCAATCAGCCCCAGCATTTT.